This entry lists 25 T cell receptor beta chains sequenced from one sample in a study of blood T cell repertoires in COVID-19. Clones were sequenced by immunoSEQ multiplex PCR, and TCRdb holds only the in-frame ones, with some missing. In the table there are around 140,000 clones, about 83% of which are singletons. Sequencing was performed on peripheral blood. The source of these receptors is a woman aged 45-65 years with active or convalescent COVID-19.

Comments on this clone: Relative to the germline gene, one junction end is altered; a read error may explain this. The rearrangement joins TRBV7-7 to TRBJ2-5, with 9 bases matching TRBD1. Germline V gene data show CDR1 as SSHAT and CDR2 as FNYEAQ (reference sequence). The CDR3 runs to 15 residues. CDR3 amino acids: CASSFGTGIGETQYF. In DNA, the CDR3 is TGTGCTAGCAGCTTTGGGACAGGGATAGGAGAGACCCAGTACTTC. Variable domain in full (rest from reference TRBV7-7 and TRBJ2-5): GAGVSQSPRYKVTKRGQDVTLRCDPISSHATLYWYQQALGQGPEFLTYFNYEAQPDKSGLPSDRFSAERPEGSISTLTIQRTEQRDSAMYRCASSFGTGIGETQYFGPGTRLLVL.

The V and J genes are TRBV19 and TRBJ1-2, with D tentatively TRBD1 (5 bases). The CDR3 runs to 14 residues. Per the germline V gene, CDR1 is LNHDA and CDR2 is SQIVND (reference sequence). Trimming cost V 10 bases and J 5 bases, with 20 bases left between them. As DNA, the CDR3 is TGTGCCACGCGTCAGGAGGGGAGTCGGTATGGCTACACCTTC. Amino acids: CATRQEGSRYGYTF.

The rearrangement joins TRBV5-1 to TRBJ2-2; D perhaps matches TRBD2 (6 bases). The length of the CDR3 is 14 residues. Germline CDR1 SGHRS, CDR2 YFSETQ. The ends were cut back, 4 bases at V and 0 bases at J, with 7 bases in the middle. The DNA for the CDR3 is TGCGCCAGCAGCCGACTAGCGAACACCGGGGAGCTGTTTTTT. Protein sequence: CASSRLANTGELFF.

CDR3 nucleotide sequence: TGTGCCAGCAGCTTGGGGACAGGGGGTGCCCCCTCTGGAAACACCATATATTTT. Protein product: CASSLGTGGAPSGNTIYF. The V gene is TRBV7-9, the J gene TRBJ1-3; TRBD1 matches 11 bases. Germline loops: CDR1 SEHNR, CDR2 FQNEAQ (reference sequence). Trimming cost V 3 bases and J 0 bases; bases outside gene matches: 7. This CDR3 comprises 18 residues.

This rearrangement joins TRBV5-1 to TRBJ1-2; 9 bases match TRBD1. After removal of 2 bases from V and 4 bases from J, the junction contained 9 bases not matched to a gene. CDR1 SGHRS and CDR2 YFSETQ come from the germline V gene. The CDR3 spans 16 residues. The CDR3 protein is CASSLSSGQGTYGYTF. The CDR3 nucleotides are TGCGCCAGCAGCTTATCGTCCGGACAGGGGACCTATGGCTACACCTTC.

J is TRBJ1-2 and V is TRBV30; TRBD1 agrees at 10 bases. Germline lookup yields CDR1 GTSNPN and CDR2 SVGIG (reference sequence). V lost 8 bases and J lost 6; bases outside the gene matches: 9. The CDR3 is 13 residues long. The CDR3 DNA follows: TGTGCCGCTGACAGGGGGCTTTTAGATGGCTACACCTTC. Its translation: CAADRGLLDGYTF.

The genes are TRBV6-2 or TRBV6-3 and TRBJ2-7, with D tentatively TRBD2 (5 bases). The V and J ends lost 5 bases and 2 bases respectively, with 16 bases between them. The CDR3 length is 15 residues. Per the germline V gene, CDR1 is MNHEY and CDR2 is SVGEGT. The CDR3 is CASSPPFRGTYEQYF. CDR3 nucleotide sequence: TGTGCCAGCAGTCCCCCTTTCCGGGGTACCTACGAGCAGTACTTC.

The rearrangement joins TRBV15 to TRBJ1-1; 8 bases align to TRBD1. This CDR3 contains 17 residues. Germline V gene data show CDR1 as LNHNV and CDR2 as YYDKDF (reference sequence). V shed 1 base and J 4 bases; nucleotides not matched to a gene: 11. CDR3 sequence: CATSRGTGTFLGTEAFF. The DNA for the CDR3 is TGTGCCACCAGCAGAGGGACAGGGACGTTTTTGGGCACTGAAGCTTTCTTT.

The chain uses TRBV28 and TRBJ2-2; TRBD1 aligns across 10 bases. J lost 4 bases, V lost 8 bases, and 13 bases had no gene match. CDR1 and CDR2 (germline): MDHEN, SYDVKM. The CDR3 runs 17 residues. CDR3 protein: CASSNRGGQGPTGELFF. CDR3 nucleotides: TGTGCCAGCTCAAATCGAGGGGGACAGGGGCCCACCGGGGAGCTGTTTTTT.

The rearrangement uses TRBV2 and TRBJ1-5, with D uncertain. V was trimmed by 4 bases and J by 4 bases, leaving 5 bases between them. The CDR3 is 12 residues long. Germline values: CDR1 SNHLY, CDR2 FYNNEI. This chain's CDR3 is CASSGRNQPQHF. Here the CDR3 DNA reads TGTGCCAGCAGTGGCAGGAATCAGCCCCAGCATTTT.

CDR3 nucleotide sequence: TGTGCCAGCATCAGGTCAGGGGGCAATAATGAAAAACTGTTTTTT. This encodes CASIRSGGNNEKLFF. V and J are TRBV2 and TRBJ1-4; 8 bases line up with TRBD1. V lost 7 bases to trimming and J lost 4 bases; unmatched junction nucleotides: 8. The germline V gene encodes CDR1 SNHLY and CDR2 FYNNEI. CDR3 size: 15 residues.

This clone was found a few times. The CDR3 DNA follows: TGTGCTACAGTAACTGGTTACGAGCAGTACTTC. Encoded protein: CATVTGYEQYF. The chain combines TRBV6-6 with TRBJ2-7; unclear D gene. The CDR3 is 11 residues long. Germline loops: CDR1 MNHNY, CDR2 SVGAGI (reference sequence).

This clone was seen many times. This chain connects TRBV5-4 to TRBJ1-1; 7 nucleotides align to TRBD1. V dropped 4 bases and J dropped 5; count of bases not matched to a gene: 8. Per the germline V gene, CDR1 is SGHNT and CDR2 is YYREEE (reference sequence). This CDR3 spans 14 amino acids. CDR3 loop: CASSVIDRATEAFF. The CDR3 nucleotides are TGTGCCAGCAGCGTAATAGACAGGGCTACTGAAGCTTTCTTT.

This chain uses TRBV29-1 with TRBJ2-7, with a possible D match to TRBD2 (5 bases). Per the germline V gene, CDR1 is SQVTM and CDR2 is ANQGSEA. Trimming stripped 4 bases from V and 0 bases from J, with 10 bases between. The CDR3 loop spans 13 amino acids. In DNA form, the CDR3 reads TGCAGCGTTGTAGGCGGAGGCTCCTACGAGCAGTACTTC. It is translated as CSVVGGGSYEQYF.

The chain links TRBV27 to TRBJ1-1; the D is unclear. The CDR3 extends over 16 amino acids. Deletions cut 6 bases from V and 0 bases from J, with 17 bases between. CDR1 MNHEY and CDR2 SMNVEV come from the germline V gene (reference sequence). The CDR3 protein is CASSQGLTDMNTEAFF. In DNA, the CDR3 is TGTGCCAGCAGCCAAGGACTTACAGACATGAACACTGAAGCTTTCTTT.

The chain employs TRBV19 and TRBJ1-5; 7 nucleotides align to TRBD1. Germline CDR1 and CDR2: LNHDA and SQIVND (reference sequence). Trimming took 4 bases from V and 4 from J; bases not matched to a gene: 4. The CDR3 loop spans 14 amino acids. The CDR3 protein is CASSRDSGNQPQHF. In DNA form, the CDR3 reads TGTGCCAGTAGTAGGGACAGTGGGAATCAGCCCCAGCATTTT.

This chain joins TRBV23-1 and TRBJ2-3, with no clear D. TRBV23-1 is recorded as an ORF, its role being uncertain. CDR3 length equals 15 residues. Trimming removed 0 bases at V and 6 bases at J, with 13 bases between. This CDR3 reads CASSQSKAVLDTQYF. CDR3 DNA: TGCGCCAGCAGTCAATCGAAGGCGGTTTTGGATACGCAGTATTTT.

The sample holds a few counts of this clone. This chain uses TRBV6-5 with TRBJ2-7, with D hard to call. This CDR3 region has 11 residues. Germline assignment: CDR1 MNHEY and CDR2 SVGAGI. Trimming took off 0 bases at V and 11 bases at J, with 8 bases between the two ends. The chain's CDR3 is CASSYSEKEYF. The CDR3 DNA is TGTGCCAGCAGTTACTCGGAGAAGGAGTACTTC.

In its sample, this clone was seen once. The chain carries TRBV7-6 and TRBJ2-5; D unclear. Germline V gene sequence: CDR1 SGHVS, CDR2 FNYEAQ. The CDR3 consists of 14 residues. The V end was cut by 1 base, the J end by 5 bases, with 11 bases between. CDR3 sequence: CASSLEPLEETQYF. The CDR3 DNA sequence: TGTGCCAGCAGCTTAGAACCTTTGGAGGAGACCCAGTACTTC.

DNA of the CDR3: TGTGCCAGAAGGGGCCAAAAAGGAAGCGGGAGCAAGTTCTTC. Protein product: CARRGQKGSGSKFF. This chain uses TRBV5-3 with TRBJ2-1, with 8 bases identical to TRBD2. TRBV5-3 is filed as an ORF, its function uncertain. CDR3 length: 14 amino acids. Trimming removed 5 bases from V and 14 bases from J; junction bases left unmatched: 15.

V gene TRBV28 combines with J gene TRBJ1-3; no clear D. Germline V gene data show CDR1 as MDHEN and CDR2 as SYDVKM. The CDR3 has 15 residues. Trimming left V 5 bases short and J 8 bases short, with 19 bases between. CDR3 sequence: CASSPPGGNTDTIYF. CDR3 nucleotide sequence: TGTGCCAGCAGTCCTCCTGGAGGGAATACGGACACCATATATTTT.

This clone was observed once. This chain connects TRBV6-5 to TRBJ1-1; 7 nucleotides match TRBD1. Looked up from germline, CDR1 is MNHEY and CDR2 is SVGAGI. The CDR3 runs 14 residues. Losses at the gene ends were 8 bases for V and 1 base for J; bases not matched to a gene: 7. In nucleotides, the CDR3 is TGTGCCAGCGGAAAGACAGGGACGAACACTGAAGCTTTCTTT. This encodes CASGKTGTNTEAFF.

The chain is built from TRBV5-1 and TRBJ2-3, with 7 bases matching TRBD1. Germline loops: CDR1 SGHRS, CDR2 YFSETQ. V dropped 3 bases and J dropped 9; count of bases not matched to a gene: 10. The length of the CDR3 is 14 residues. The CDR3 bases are TGCGCCAGCAGCTCCGGACAGGCAGAGCACACGCAGTATTTT. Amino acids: CASSSGQAEHTQYF.

The CDR3 loop is CASSFSGHGNEQFF. CDR3 DNA sequence: TGCGCCAGCAGCTTCTCAGGACACGGGAATGAGCAGTTCTTC. The rearrangement uses TRBV5-1 and TRBJ2-1, with D perhaps TRBD1 (5 bases). V was cut by 2 bases and J by 7 bases, with 13 bases left in between. There are 14 residues in the CDR3. CDR1 is SGHRS, CDR2 YFSETQ, per germline.

CDR3 sequence (DNA): TGTGCCAGCAGCTCACAGGGTTTCTACGAGCAGTACTTC. It translates to CASSSQGFYEQYF. The V call is TRBV7-9, the J call TRBJ2-7; perhaps TRBD1 as D (6 bases). V gave up 4 bases and J gave up 3 bases, with 10 bases separating them. Germline CDR1 is SEHNR and CDR2 is FQNEAQ (reference sequence). This CDR3 has 13 amino acids.